This T cell receptor (beta chain) was obtained from a study of cytomegalovirus exposure and HLA in healthy donors. General study results and limits: Later analysis placed DRB1 highest and HLA-C lowest in TCR association rates, which differed by HLA locus.

PCR employed 60 Vbeta and 13 Jbeta primers. TCRdb's copy holds only in-frame clones and misses some; the assay was immunoSEQ multiplex PCR. The sample yields approximately 110,000 clones, roughly 82% seen once. Points on this clone: Its antigen is as yet unknown.

Germline V gene lookup returns CDR1 SEHNR and CDR2 FQNEAQ (reference sequence). The V gene end was trimmed by 7 bases and the J gene end by 7 bases; junction bases not matched to a gene: 5. There are 14 residues in the CDR3. V gene TRBV7-9 combines with J gene TRBJ1-6; 9 bases agree with TRBD1. Sequencing was carried out using PBMCs. This TCR came from a woman in her forties in good health and CMV-seropositive. As DNA, the CDR3 is TGTGCCAGCACCAAACAGGGGGCGAATTCACCCCTCCACTTT. Translating it yields CASTKQGANSPLHF.